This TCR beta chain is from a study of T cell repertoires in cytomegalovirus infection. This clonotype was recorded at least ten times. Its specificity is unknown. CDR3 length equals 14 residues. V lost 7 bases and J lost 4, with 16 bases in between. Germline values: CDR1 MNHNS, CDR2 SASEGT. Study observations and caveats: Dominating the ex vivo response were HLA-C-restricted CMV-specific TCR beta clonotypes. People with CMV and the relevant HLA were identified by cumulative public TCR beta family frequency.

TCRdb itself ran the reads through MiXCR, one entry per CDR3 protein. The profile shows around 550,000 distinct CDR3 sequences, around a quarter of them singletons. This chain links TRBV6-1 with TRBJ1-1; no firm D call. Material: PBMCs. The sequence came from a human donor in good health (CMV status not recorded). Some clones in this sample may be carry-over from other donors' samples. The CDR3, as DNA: TGTGCCAGCAAACCGAGAAGGGTGGGCACTGAAGCTTTCTTT. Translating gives CASKPRRVGTEAFF.